In this sample, the clone carrying this T cell receptor (beta chain) turned up a few times. What it binds is not known. This record belongs to a study of cytomegalovirus exposure and HLA in healthy donors. Regarding the study as a whole: TCR beta sequences reportedly predicted most subjects' HLA-A and HLA-B alleles accurately. Most TCR sequences were seen very rarely across donors, but some public TCRs occurred in many. When the data were analyzed later, several of the most significant clusters appeared to be linked to common viral pathogens.

A multiplex PCR was run with 60 Vbeta primers and 13 Jbeta primers. The method was immunoSEQ multiplex PCR; TCRdb's version includes in-frame clones alone and lacks a portion of them. Among about 160,000 clones listed, approximately 78% were seen once. Germline V gene lookup returns CDR1 SGHRS and CDR2 YFSETQ. Trimming took 2 bases from V and 2 from J; bases not matched to a gene: 8. CDR3 length equals 18 residues. Sequencing was carried out using PBMCs. This receptor was taken from a girl aged 2-10 years in good health and CMV-seropositive. The chain couples TRBV5-1 to TRBJ2-6; TRBD2 agrees at 9 bases. The DNA of the CDR3 is TGCGCCAGCAGCTTCCTTTCATTAGCGGGAGCTGGGGCCAACGTCCTGACTTTC. As protein: CASSFLSLAGAGANVLTF.